The T cell receptor beta chain under discussion was sequenced for a study of T cells in localized non-small cell lung cancer (dated by TCRdb to the early 2020s). For the wider study: The study examined T cell repertoires in 200 to 300 patients with early-stage NSCLC and compared tumors with uninvolved tumor-adjacent lungs. Of the NSCLC patients, approximately 130 were male and about a hundred were female, and the mean age was about 69 years. The cohort consisted of approximately 240 treatment-naive NSCLC patients whose localized lung tumors had been resected. What the authors observed across the whole study: Because multi-region sequencing of the tumors was not done, intratumor heterogeneity could not be ruled out. A median of approximately 53 of the top 100 tumor clones turned up in the paired uninvolved adjacent lung, and roughly 28 of those clones also ranked among the top 100 of that same adjacent lung. Uninvolved tumor-adjacent lung showed the highest T cell clonality, higher than tumor, which suggests more focused antigenic responses in the adjacent lung. Because of the exploratory design, TCR variables were selected using unadjusted p-values without false-discovery rate correction. Longer overall survival was associated with higher blood T cell density, whereas shorter survival was associated with higher adjacent-lung clonality.

The CDR3, from cysteine to phenylalanine, totals 16 residues. TCR beta CDR3 regions were sequenced from DNA using the immunoSEQ Assay. The source study handled its data this way. T cell density was computed as TCR beta template counts normalized to usable DNA estimated by amplifying housekeeping genes. Richness was estimated with the preseqR package, extrapolating to 400,000 templates for PBMC samples and 120,000 templates for tissue samples. Clonality was defined as one minus Pielou's evenness. Differential abundance testing on productive amino-acid clonotypes, with a minimum total count of 5 and an alpha of 0.1, was used to identify tissue-enriched TCRs. The Jaccard Index and the Morisita Overlap Index were used to measure how much the repertoires overlapped between compartments. GLIPH clustered TCR beta CDR3s with public tetramer-defined viral CDR3s; viral motifs required at least three viral sequences plus V-gene enrichment. TCRdb took over this immuneACCESS table, retaining in-frame rearrangements with V and J assigned. Such tables are incomplete; in checked studies, under half of the missing clones stem from an unresolved V gene, and the remainder is unexplained. V, J and clone size derive from that table, while D and trimming were established from the DNA sequence. Across this sample there are roughly 38,000 clones, with roughly nine tenths seen only once. Together, the top ten hold more than 6% of the sample.

At diagnosis, tumor, uninvolved tumor-adjacent lung and peripheral blood were collected and then preserved as a mix of FFPE and fresh-frozen material. For TCR repertoire profiling, blood samples were analyzed as peripheral blood mononuclear cells. This clone was observed once. Its target antigen remains unknown. Because the CDR3's place on the DNA is in doubt, the DNA is left out and the CDR3 is given as listed by TCRdb. The TCR sequence derives from a woman aged 18-55 years with stage III lung adenocarcinoma. The input for sequencing was peripheral blood, taken before any cancer treatment. The rearranged segments are TRBV21-1 and TRBJ1-2; TRBD1 reflects the table's D call only, with no check against the DNA. TRBV21-1 counts as a pseudogene. The CDR3 amino acid sequence is: CASSLRWATGARGYTF.